What follows are 11 T cell receptor beta chains derived from one specimen sequenced in a study of T-cell reconstitution after alpha-beta-depleted transplantation in children. The authors prepared the TCRbeta library with unique molecular identifiers. TCRdb recomputed calls from the PCR reads with MiXCR, one row per CDR3 protein. Among about a million distinct CDR3 sequences listed, roughly 29% were seen once. The sequencing used PBMCs, mostly from graft donor cells, collected 360 days after TCRalphabeta/CD19-depleted stem cell transplant. These receptors were collected from a boy under three years old who had a stem cell transplant for SCID, so the T cells may come from the graft donor.

This clonotype has a count of ten or more. The chain has TRBV12-3 or TRBV12-4 and TRBJ2-1; possibly TRBD1 or TRBD2 for D (5 bases each). This CDR3 spans 16 amino acids. Trimming left V 5 bases short and J 0 bases short, with 14 bases between. CDR3 DNA sequence: TGTGCCAGCAGTCTACTCGGGACGGGCTCCTACAATGAGCAGTTCTTC. Translation: CASSLLGTGSYNEQFF.

This clonotype came up a few times. V gene TRBV20-1 combines with J gene TRBJ2-7; no clear D gene. The germline V and J ends were trimmed by 4 bases and 2 bases, with 15 bases remaining between them. The CDR3 consists of 14 residues. Germline CDR1 is DFQATT and CDR2 is SNEGSKA (reference sequence). CDR3 sequence reads: CSATLAASPYEQYF. The CDR3 DNA sequence: TGCAGTGCTACCCTCGCGGCCTCTCCCTACGAGCAGTACTTC.

This clonotype came up many times. V is TRBV29-1 and J is TRBJ2-5; TRBD1 is a possible D gene (7 bases). With 6 bases removed from V and 5 bases from J, the gap between germline ends came to 19 bases. This CDR3 spans 14 amino acids. Germline loops: CDR1 SQVTM, CDR2 ANQGSEA. The CDR3: CSVLSRGAGETQYF. CDR3 nucleotide sequence: TGCAGCGTCCTATCCAGGGGGGCCGGGGAGACCCAGTACTTC.

A few counts support this clonotype. This chain joins TRBV5-1 and TRBJ2-7, with TRBD1 matching over 10 bases. Germline V CDR1 and CDR2: SGHRS, YFSETQ. V trimming: 2 bases; J trimming: 7 bases; junction bases outside the gene matches: 6. The CDR3 extends over 14 amino acids. The CDR3 region is CASSFDRGPVEQYF. CDR3 nucleotide sequence: TGCGCCAGCAGCTTTGACAGGGGGCCCGTTGAGCAGTACTTC.

This clonotype came up a few times. The V call is TRBV9, the J call TRBJ2-3, with D possibly matching TRBD1 (5 bases). There are 15 residues in the CDR3. The V gene's germline CDR1 is SGDLS and CDR2 YYNGEE. The germline V and J ends were trimmed by 1 base and 6 bases, with 15 bases remaining between them. The CDR3 region has the DNA TGTGCCAGCAGCGTACACGGGCAGGGAACCGATACGCAGTATTTT. It encodes CASSVHGQGTDTQYF.

This chain connects TRBV18 to TRBJ1-1, with 7 bases fitting TRBD1. J was trimmed by 5 bases and V by 6 bases; bases with no gene match: 6. The CDR3 is 13 residues long. Germline V gene sequence: CDR1 KGHSH, CDR2 LQKENI. The CDR3 coding sequence is TGTGCCAGCTCTCAGACAGGGCAAACTGAAGCTTTCTTT. Encoded protein: CASSQTGQTEAFF. Filled out from reference TRBV18 and TRBJ1-1, the complete variable domain reads NAGVMQNPRHLVRRRGQEARLRCSPMKGHSHVYWYRQLPEEGLKFMVYLQKENIIDESGMPKERFSAEFPKEGPSILRIQQVVRGDSAAYFCASSQTGQTEAFFGQGTRLTVV.

The J gene is TRBJ1-2, the V gene TRBV10-3; the D gene is possibly TRBD1 (5 bases). This CDR3 contains 13 residues. V lost 0 bases and J 6 bases, leaving 8 bases between the germline ends. The germline CDR1 and CDR2 sequences are ENHRY and SYGVKD. This chain's CDR3 is CAISESGGNGYTF. Here the CDR3 DNA reads TGTGCCATCAGTGAGTCGGGGGGGAATGGCTACACCTTC.

There are a few counts of this clonotype. This chain uses TRBV29-1 with TRBJ2-7; D is perhaps TRBD1 (5 bases). Trimming left V 4 bases short and J 2 bases short, with 12 bases between. The germline CDR1 and CDR2 sequences are SQVTM and ANQGSEA. The CDR3 has 13 amino acids. This CDR3 reads CSVVKGNPYEQYF. CDR3 in DNA: TGCAGCGTTGTGAAGGGGAACCCCTACGAGCAGTACTTC.

The V and J genes are TRBV4-3 and TRBJ2-2, with D possibly being TRBD1 (5 bases). The germline gives CDR1 LGHNA, CDR2 YSLEER. V lost 7 bases and J lost 5, with 8 bases in between. The CDR3 has 12 amino acids. The DNA for the CDR3 is TGCGCCAGCAACCCAGGGACCGGGGAGCTGTTTTTT. Translated, it gives CASNPGTGELFF.

Only a few counts were recorded for this clonotype. The chain uses TRBV19 and TRBJ2-3, with a possible D match to TRBD2 (6 bases). The CDR3 consists of 17 residues. V dropped 7 bases and J dropped 1 base, with 21 bases sitting between them. CDR1 LNHDA and CDR2 SQIVND come from the germline V gene (reference sequence). The CDR3 loop is CASIPSGLSRGTDTQYF. The CDR3 coding sequence is TGTGCCAGTATCCCTTCAGGACTAAGCAGGGGCACAGATACGCAGTATTTT.

This clonotype occurred once. The chain couples TRBV27 to TRBJ1-1; a possible D gene is TRBD1 (6 bases). Trimming took off 4 bases at V and 3 bases at J, with 18 bases between the two ends. The CDR3 extends over 16 amino acids. Germline CDR1 and CDR2: MNHEY and SMNVEV (reference sequence). CDR3 amino acids: CASSWGKTGRHTEAFF. DNA for the CDR3: TGTGCCAGCAGTTGGGGAAAAACAGGGCGTCACACTGAAGCTTTCTTT.